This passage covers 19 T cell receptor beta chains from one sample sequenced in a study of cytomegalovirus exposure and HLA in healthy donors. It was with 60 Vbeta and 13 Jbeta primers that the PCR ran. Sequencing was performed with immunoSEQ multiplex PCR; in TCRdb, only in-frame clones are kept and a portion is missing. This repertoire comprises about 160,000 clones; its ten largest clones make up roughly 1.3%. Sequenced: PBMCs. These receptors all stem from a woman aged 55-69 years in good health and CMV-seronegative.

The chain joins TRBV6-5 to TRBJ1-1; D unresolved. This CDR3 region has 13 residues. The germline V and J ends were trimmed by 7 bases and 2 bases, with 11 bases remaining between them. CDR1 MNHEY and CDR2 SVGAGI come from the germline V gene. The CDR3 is CASTWGENTEAFF. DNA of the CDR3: TGTGCCAGCACTTGGGGAGAAAACACTGAAGCTTTCTTT.

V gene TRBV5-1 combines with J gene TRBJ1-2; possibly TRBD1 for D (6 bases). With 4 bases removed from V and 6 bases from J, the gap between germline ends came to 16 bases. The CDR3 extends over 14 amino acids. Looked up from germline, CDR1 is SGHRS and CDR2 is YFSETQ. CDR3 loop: CASSPNPDSDGYTF. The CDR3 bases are TGCGCCAGCAGCCCGAATCCGGACAGCGATGGCTACACCTTC.

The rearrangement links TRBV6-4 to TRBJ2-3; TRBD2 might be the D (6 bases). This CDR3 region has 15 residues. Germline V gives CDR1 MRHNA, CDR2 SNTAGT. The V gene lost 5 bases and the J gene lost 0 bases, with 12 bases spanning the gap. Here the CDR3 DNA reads TGTGCCAGCAGTCTTAGCGGAGGCAGCACAGATACGCAGTATTTT. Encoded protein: CASSLSGGSTDTQYF.

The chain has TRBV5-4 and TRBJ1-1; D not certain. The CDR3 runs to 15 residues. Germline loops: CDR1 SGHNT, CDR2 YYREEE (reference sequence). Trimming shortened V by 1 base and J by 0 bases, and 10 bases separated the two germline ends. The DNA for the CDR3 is TGTGCCAGCAGCTTGTTTGGCAACCTGAACACTGAAGCTTTCTTT. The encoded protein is CASSLFGNLNTEAFF.

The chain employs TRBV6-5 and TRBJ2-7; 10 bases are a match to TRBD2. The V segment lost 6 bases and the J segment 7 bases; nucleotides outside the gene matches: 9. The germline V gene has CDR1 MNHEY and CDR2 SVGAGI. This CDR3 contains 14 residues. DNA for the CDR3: TGTGCCAGCAGGGAACTAGCGGGATCGGGGGAGCAGTACTTC. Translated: CASRELAGSGEQYF.

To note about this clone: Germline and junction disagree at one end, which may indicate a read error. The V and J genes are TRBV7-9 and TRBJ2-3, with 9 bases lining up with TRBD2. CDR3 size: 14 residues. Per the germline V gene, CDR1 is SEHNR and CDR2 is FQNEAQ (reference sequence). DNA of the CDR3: TGTGCCAGCAGCCTAGCGGGGAGGGGAGATACGCAGTATTTT. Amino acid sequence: CASSLAGRGDTQYF.

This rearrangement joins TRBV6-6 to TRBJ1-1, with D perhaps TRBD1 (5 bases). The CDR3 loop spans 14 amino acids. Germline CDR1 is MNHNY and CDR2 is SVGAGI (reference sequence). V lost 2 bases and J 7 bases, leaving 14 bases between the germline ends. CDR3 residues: CASSYIGVLGEAFF. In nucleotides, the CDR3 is TGTGCCAGCAGTTACATAGGGGTCTTAGGTGAAGCTTTCTTT.

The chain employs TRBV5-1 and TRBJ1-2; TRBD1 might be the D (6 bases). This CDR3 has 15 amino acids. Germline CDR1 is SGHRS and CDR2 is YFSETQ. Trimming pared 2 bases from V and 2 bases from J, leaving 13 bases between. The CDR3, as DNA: TGCGCCAGCAGCTTCGGACAGACGAGAAACTATGGCTACACCTTC. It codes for CASSFGQTRNYGYTF.

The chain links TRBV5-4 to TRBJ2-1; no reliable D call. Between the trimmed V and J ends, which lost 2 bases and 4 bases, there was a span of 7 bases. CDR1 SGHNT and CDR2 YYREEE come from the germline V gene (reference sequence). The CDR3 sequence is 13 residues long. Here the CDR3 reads CASSFTEYNEQFF. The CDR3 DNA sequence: TGTGCCAGCAGCTTCACAGAATACAATGAGCAGTTCTTC.

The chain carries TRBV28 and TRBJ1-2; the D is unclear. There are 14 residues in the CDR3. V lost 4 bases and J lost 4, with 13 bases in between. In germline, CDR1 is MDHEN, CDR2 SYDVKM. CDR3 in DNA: TGTGCCAGCAGTTCCATCCAAGAGGGCTATGGCTACACCTTC. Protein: CASSSIQEGYGYTF.

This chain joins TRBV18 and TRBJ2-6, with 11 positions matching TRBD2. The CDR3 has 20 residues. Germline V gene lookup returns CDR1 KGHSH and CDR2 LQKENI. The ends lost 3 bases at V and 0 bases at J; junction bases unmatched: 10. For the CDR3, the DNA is TGTGCCAGCTCACCCTTAACTACTAGCGGGGGCCTCTCTGGGGCCAACGTCCTGACTTTC. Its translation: CASSPLTTSGGLSGANVLTF.

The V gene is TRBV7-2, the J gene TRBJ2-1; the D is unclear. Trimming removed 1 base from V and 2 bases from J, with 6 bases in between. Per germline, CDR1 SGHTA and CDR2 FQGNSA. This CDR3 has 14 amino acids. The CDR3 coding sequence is TGTGCCAGCAGCTTAGAGCCCACCTACAATGAGCAGTTCTTC. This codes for CASSLEPTYNEQFF.

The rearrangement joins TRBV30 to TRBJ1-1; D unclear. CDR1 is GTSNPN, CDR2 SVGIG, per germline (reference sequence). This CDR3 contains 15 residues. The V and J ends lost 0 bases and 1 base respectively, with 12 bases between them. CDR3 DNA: TGTGCCTGGAGTGTACGCAGATTTAAGAACACTGAAGCTTTCTTT. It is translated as CAWSVRRFKNTEAFF.

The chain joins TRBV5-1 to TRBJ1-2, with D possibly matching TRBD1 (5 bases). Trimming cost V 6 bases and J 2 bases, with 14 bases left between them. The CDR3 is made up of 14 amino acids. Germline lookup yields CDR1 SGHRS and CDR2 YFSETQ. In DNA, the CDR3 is TGCGCCAGCAAACAGGCCGATTGGAACTATGGCTACACCTTC. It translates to CASKQADWNYGYTF.

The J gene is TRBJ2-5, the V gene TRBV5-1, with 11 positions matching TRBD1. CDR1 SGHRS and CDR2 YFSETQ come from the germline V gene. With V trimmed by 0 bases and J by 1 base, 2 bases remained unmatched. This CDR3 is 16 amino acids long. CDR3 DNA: TGCGCCAGCAGCTTGGCCGGGACAGGGGGCCAAGAGACCCAGTACTTC. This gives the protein CASSLAGTGGQETQYF.

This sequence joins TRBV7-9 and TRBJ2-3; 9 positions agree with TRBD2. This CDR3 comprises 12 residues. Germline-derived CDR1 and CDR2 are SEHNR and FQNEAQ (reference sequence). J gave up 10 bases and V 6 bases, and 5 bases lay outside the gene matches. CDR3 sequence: CASSSSGGAQYF. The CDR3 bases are TGTGCCAGCAGTAGTAGCGGGGGTGCGCAGTATTTT.

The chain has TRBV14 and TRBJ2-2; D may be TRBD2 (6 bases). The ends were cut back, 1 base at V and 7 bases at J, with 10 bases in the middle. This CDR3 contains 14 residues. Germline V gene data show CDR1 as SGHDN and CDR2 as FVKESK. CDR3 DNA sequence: TGTGCCAGCAGCCAAGTCCGGGGGAGCGGGGAGCTGTTTTTT. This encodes CASSQVRGSGELFF.

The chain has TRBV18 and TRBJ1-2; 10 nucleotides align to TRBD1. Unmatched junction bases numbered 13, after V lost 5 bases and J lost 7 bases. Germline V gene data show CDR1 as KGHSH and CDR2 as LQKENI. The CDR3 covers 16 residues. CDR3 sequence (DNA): TGTGCCAGCTCATCCCCCTTGGGGGACAGGGGCAGTGGCTACACCTTC. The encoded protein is CASSSPLGDRGSGYTF.

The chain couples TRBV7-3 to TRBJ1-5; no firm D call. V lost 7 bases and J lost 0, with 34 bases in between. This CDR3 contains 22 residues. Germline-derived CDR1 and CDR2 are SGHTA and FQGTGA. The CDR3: CASIPVLGGFGCPSYSNQPQHF. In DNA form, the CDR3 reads TGTGCCAGCATCCCCGTTTTGGGAGGGTTCGGATGCCCGAGTTATAGCAATCAGCCCCAGCATTTT.